Listed here is a single TCR beta chain. Its antigen is not identified. The sample is drawn from a study of cytomegalovirus exposure and HLA in healthy donors. Overall study results and limits: Most likely, a cluster of highly shared sequence variants arose as a sequencing artifact.

The ends lost 3 bases at V and 7 bases at J; junction bases unmatched: 16. The CDR3 extends over 19 amino acids. The germline V gene has CDR1 SGHTA and CDR2 FQGNSA. The PCR had 60 Vbeta and 13 Jbeta primers. Sequencing was performed with immunoSEQ multiplex PCR; in TCRdb, only in-frame clones are kept and a portion is missing. This sample carries about 120,000 clones, more than 75% of them seen once, and the ten largest clones take around 12%. Sequencing used PBMCs. This receptor was taken from a middle-aged woman in good health and CMV-seropositive. The V gene is TRBV7-2, the J gene TRBJ2-2; 11 bases line up with TRBD2. The CDR3 protein is CASSFQPGASGGLVGELFF. The CDR3 DNA reads as TGTGCCAGCAGCTTCCAACCCGGAGCTAGCGGGGGGTTAGTCGGGGAGCTGTTTTTT.